Presented here are 29 T cell receptor beta chains from one specimen sequenced in a study of blood T cell repertoires in COVID-19. Libraries were prepared by immunoSEQ multiplex PCR; TCRdb keeps only in-frame clonotypes and omits some of them. In the table there are around 93,000 clones, 82% of which are singletons. Sequencing input: peripheral blood. The receptor set was obtained from a man older than 75 with acute or convalescent COVID-19.

This chain links TRBV2 with TRBJ2-1, with unresolved D. CDR1 is SNHLY, CDR2 FYNNEI, per germline. Between the trimmed V and J ends, which lost 2 bases and 5 bases, there was a span of 13 bases. CDR3 length: 15 amino acids. The CDR3 nucleotides read TGTGCCAGCAGTGAAAGCCGAGGATCGAACAATGAGCAGTTCTTC. This codes for CASSESRGSNNEQFF.

The chain joins TRBV28 to TRBJ2-2; TRBD1 agrees at 9 bases. CDR1 and CDR2 from the germline V gene are MDHEN and SYDVKM. The CDR3 totals 16 residues. Trimming cost V 5 bases and J 7 bases; bases outside gene matches: 11. Here the CDR3 reads CASSPWGQGYGGELFF. The CDR3 nucleotides are TGTGCCAGCAGTCCTTGGGGACAGGGCTATGGCGGGGAGCTGTTTTTT.

The chain links TRBV28 to TRBJ1-1; unclear D gene. CDR1 is MDHEN and CDR2 is SYDVKM in the germline V gene. Trimming took off 6 bases at V and 9 bases at J, with 14 bases between the two ends. The CDR3 totals 12 residues. The CDR3, as DNA: TGTGCCAGCAGCCAGGAGGGTGAAAAAGCTTTCTTT. Amino acid sequence: CASSQEGEKAFF.

J is TRBJ1-6 and V is TRBV11-2; D is undetermined. The germline V and J ends were trimmed by 4 bases and 7 bases, with 8 bases remaining between them. Germline values: CDR1 SGHAT, CDR2 FQNNGV. This CDR3 region has 13 residues. DNA of the CDR3: TGTGCCAGCAGCTCCCAACAGAATTCACCCCTCCACTTT. It specifies CASSSQQNSPLHF.

This clone was recorded only once. The chain carries TRBV5-1 and TRBJ2-1, with TRBD2 matching over 11 bases. With 0 bases clipped from V and 4 bases from J, the junction kept 6 bases outside the gene matches. CDR1 is SGHRS and CDR2 is YFSETQ in the germline V gene. The CDR3 spans 17 residues. The CDR3 here is CASSLVGSGREYNEQFF. The CDR3 nucleotides read TGCGCCAGCAGCTTGGTTGGTAGCGGGAGGGAGTACAATGAGCAGTTCTTC.

The genes are TRBV10-2 and TRBJ1-2, with a weak D call TRBD1 (6 bases). This CDR3 has 13 amino acids. V was clipped by 6 bases and J by 7 bases, with 15 bases between them. Germline lookup yields CDR1 WSHSY and CDR2 SAAADI. The DNA for the CDR3 is TGCGCCAGCAGCGCGACAGGTCCGGGTGGCTACACCTTC. This encodes CASSATGPGGYTF.

The CDR3 coding sequence is TGTGCCAGCAGTTCACCGGGAGACACTGAAGCTTTCTTT. It is translated as CASSSPGDTEAFF. The chain has TRBV6-6 and TRBJ1-1; D unclear. The length of the CDR3 is 13 residues. The ends were cut back, 4 bases at V and 3 bases at J, with 9 bases in the middle. CDR1 MNHNY and CDR2 SVGAGI come from the germline V gene (reference sequence).

The chain recombines TRBV30 with TRBJ1-3; 8 bases line up with TRBD1. Germline V lookup: CDR1 GTSNPN, CDR2 SVGIG (reference sequence). The CDR3 consists of 13 residues. Trimming took 8 bases from V and 4 from J; bases not matched to a gene: 7. Written as DNA, the CDR3 is TGTGCCAGAGATCAGGGGGCCGGAAACACCATATATTTT. This codes for CARDQGAGNTIYF.

J is TRBJ1-3 and V is TRBV24-1, with 9 positions matching TRBD1. The ends lost 5 bases at V and 4 bases at J; junction bases unmatched: 5. CDR1 is KGHDR, CDR2 SFDVKD, per germline. The CDR3 runs to 15 residues. DNA for the CDR3: TGTGCCACCAGTGCCGCTGGACAGGGGGGAAACACCATATATTTT. Translation gives CATSAAGQGGNTIYF.

The CDR3 DNA follows: TGTGCCAGCAGCCGGGACAGCCCGGCGGTTACGCAGTATTTT. Residues: CASSRDSPAVTQYF. The chain recombines TRBV7-2 with TRBJ2-3; 7 nucleotides align to TRBD1. Germline CDR1 reads SGHTA; CDR2 reads FQGNSA. The V gene end was trimmed by 5 bases and the J gene end by 8 bases; junction bases not matched to a gene: 10. The CDR3 totals 14 residues.

The chain carries TRBV27 and TRBJ1-2, with D unclear. Germline loops: CDR1 MNHEY, CDR2 SMNVEV (reference sequence). V lost 2 bases, J lost 1 base, and 8 bases lay in between. The CDR3 covers 14 residues. In DNA form, the CDR3 reads TGTGCCAGCAGTTTAATCTCACTTAACTATGGCTACACCTTC. This gives the protein CASSLISLNYGYTF.

The chain combines TRBV30 with TRBJ1-1; no firm D call. CDR1 GTSNPN and CDR2 SVGIG come from the germline V gene (reference sequence). The CDR3 sequence is 12 residues long. The V gene lost 0 bases and the J gene lost 3 bases, with 5 bases spanning the gap. The CDR3 DNA follows: TGTGCCTGGAGTGTACAGTACACTGAAGCTTTCTTT. It encodes CAWSVQYTEAFF.

This clone showed up just once. The rearrangement joins TRBV27 to TRBJ1-6, with D unresolved. The V end was cut by 3 bases, the J end by 10 bases, with 13 bases between. CDR1 MNHEY and CDR2 SMNVEV come from the germline V gene (reference sequence). The CDR3 totals 14 residues. The CDR3 region is CASSFLPEESPLHF. The CDR3 nucleotides read TGTGCCAGCAGTTTTCTCCCTGAGGAGTCACCCCTCCACTTT.

The chain combines TRBV6-2 or TRBV6-3 with TRBJ1-3; D gene unclear. V was trimmed by 0 bases and J by 2 bases, leaving 5 bases between them. CDR1 and CDR2 from the germline V gene are MNHEY and SVGEGT. The CDR3 length is 14 residues. Here the CDR3 reads CASSYSAAGNTIYF. CDR3 sequence (DNA): TGTGCCAGCAGTTACTCGGCAGCTGGAAACACCATATATTTT.

CDR3 protein: CASSKRQGPGGYTF. The CDR3 DNA follows: TGTGCCAGCAGCAAAAGACAGGGACCGGGAGGCTACACCTTC. The chain carries TRBV7-9 and TRBJ1-2; 7 bases are shared with TRBD1. Trimming at V came to 5 bases and at J to 8 bases, leaving 11 bases not matched to a gene. CDR3 length equals 14 residues. The germline V gene has CDR1 SEHNR and CDR2 FQNEAQ (reference sequence).

This clone appeared once. CDR3 residues: CASSLGAGGTGEQFF. The CDR3 nucleotides read TGCGCCAGCAGCTTGGGGGCAGGGGGCACGGGTGAGCAGTTCTTC. This rearrangement joins TRBV5-1 to TRBJ2-1; 8 nucleotides agree with TRBD1. The ends lost 0 bases at V and 9 bases at J; junction bases unmatched: 8. The CDR3 is 15 amino acids. The germline V gene has CDR1 SGHRS and CDR2 YFSETQ.

The CDR3 coding sequence is TGTGCCAGCAGCCTCCGGGACACAAACTACGAGCAGTACTTC. It is translated as CASSLRDTNYEQYF. V usage is TRBV3-1 (or the pseudogene TRBV3-2) and J usage is TRBJ2-7; a possible D gene is TRBD1 (6 bases). CDR1 is LGHDT, CDR2 YNNKEL, per germline (reference sequence). CDR3 length: 14 amino acids. Trimming took off 4 bases at V and 3 bases at J, with 13 bases between the two ends.

This clone was recorded only once. The chain recombines TRBV7-2 with TRBJ1-1, with D possibly matching TRBD1 (6 bases). The V end lost 6 bases, the J end lost 1 base, and 12 bases lay between the germline ends. This CDR3 has 14 amino acids. The germline V gene has CDR1 SGHTA and CDR2 FQGNSA. CDR3 DNA: TGTGCCAGCAGTGGGACACCGAGGAACACTGAAGCTTTCTTT. This gives the protein CASSGTPRNTEAFF.

V gene TRBV3-1 (or the pseudogene TRBV3-2) combines with J gene TRBJ1-5, with D tentatively TRBD1 (5 bases). The CDR3 has 14 residues. The V and J ends lost 1 base and 1 base respectively, with 5 bases between them. CDR1 and CDR2 from the germline V gene are LGHDT and YNNKEL (reference sequence). CDR3 in amino acids: CASSQGQSNQPQHF. CDR3 bases: TGTGCCAGCAGCCAAGGACAGAGCAATCAGCCCCAGCATTTT.

V usage is TRBV6-2 or TRBV6-3 and J usage is TRBJ1-1, with D unclear. V lost 4 bases and J 3 bases, leaving 12 bases between the germline ends. Germline V CDR1 and CDR2: MNHEY, SVGEGT. The CDR3 spans 14 residues. CDR3 nucleotides: TGTGCCAGCAGTTTTGGTCCGGCGGACACTGAAGCTTTCTTT. Translation gives CASSFGPADTEAFF.

V and J are TRBV6-6 and TRBJ2-3; TRBD1 might be the D (7 bases). V was cut by 2 bases and J by 5 bases, with 11 bases left in between. Per the germline V gene, CDR1 is MNHNY and CDR2 is SVGAGI (reference sequence). This CDR3 is 14 amino acids long. The CDR3 bases are TGTGCCAGCAGTTACGGCAGGGGGGTAGATACGCAGTATTTT. Translated, it gives CASSYGRGVDTQYF.

In its sample, this clone was seen a few times. V usage is TRBV27 and J usage is TRBJ2-2; 7 nucleotides agree with TRBD1. In germline, CDR1 is MNHEY, CDR2 SMNVEV (reference sequence). CDR3 size: 14 residues. V was pared by 3 bases and J by 6 bases, with 4 bases of the junction left unmatched. The CDR3 spells CASSFTQGAGELFF. CDR3 bases: TGTGCCAGCAGTTTTACGCAGGGGGCCGGGGAGCTGTTTTTT.

This clone appeared a single time. The chain is built from TRBV29-1 and TRBJ2-5; D remains unclear. Germline CDR1 is SQVTM and CDR2 is ANQGSEA. The CDR3 contains 12 residues. The V and J ends lost 2 bases and 1 base respectively, with 5 bases between them. The CDR3 bases are TGCAGCGTTGAACTACTCCAAGAGACCCAGTACTTC. It encodes CSVELLQETQYF.

This clone showed up just once. The chain has TRBV10-3 and TRBJ2-1; 7 bases are a match to TRBD2. This CDR3 is 15 amino acids long. CDR1 and CDR2 from the germline V gene are ENHRY and SYGVKD. With 2 bases clipped from V and 3 bases from J, the junction kept 4 bases outside the gene matches. The CDR3, as DNA: TGTGCCATCAGTGAGGCGACTAGCCGCTACAATGAGCAGTTCTTC. This gives the protein CAISEATSRYNEQFF.

The chain has TRBV5-6 and TRBJ1-3; the D gene is possibly TRBD1 (5 bases). The germline V gene has CDR1 SGHDT and CDR2 YYEEEE. This CDR3 has 15 amino acids. The ends were cut back, 4 bases at V and 4 bases at J, with 15 bases in the middle. CDR3 protein: CASSLRRGSGNTIYF. In nucleotides, the CDR3 is TGTGCCAGCAGCCTGAGGAGGGGTTCAGGAAACACCATATATTTT.

The rearrangement uses TRBV28 and TRBJ1-2, with TRBD1 identical over 10 bases. This CDR3 has 14 amino acids. Trimming cost V 6 bases and J 4 bases; bases outside gene matches: 5. Germline V gene lookup returns CDR1 MDHEN and CDR2 SYDVKM. The CDR3 coding sequence is TGTGCCAGCAGCCGGGACAGGGGCATCTATGGCTACACCTTC. Encoded protein: CASSRDRGIYGYTF.

In DNA, the CDR3 is TGTGCCAGCAGCTGGCCCGGGACAGGCATAAACTATGGCTACACCTTC. This sequence encodes CASSWPGTGINYGYTF. The chain links TRBV5-8 to TRBJ1-2, with TRBD1 matching 8 bases. Germline values: CDR1 SGHTS, CDR2 YDEGEE. The CDR3 is 16 amino acids. The J segment lost 2 bases and the V segment lost 3 bases, leaving 9 bases of the junction unmatched.

The V call is TRBV14, the J call TRBJ1-3; maybe TRBD1 (6 bases). Germline V gene data show CDR1 as SGHDN and CDR2 as FVKESK. The V gene lost 1 base and the J gene lost 3 bases, with 7 bases spanning the gap. The CDR3 extends over 14 amino acids. The CDR3 protein is CASSQVTGGNTIYF. The CDR3 region has the DNA TGTGCCAGCAGCCAAGTGACAGGTGGAAACACCATATATTTT.

CDR3 sequence (DNA): TGTGCCAGCAGCCCCACAGGGTCTCGTGGCTACACCTTC. Residues: CASSPTGSRGYTF. The J gene is TRBJ1-2, the V gene TRBV7-8, with D possibly matching TRBD1 (6 bases). Trimming took off 5 bases at V and 7 bases at J, with 14 bases between the two ends. This CDR3 is 13 amino acids long. CDR1 SGHVS and CDR2 FQNEAQ come from the germline V gene. Looking up the rest from reference TRBV7-8 and TRBJ1-2 gives the full variable domain: GAGVSQSPRYKVAKRGQDVALRCDPISGHVSLFWYQQALGQGPEFLTYFQNEAQLDKSGLPSDRFFAERPEGSVSTLKIQRTQQEDSAVYLCASSPTGSRGYTFGSGTRLTVV.